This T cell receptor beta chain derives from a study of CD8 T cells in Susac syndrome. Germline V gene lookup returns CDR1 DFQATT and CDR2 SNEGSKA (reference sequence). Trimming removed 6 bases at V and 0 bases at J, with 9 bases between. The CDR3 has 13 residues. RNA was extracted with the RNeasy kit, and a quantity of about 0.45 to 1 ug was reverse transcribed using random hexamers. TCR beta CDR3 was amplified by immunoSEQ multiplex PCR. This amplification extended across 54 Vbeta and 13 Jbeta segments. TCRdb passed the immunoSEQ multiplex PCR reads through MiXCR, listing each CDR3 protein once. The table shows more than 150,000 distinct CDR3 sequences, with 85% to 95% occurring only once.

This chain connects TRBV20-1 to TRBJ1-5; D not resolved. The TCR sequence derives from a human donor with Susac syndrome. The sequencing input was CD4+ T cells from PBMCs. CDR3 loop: CSAREISNQPQHF. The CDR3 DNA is TGCAGTGCCCGGGAGATTAGCAATCAGCCCCAGCATTTT.